A single sample gave rise to the 7 T cell receptor beta chains below, sequenced in a study of T cell responses to AZD1222 COVID-19 vaccine. The data were produced by immunoSEQ multiplex PCR, yet TCRdb's version contains in-frame clones alone and is incomplete. The table records approximately 77,000 clones, about 92% of them present only once. Specimen: peripheral blood, collected 28 days after the second AZD1222 dose. The origin of the receptors is an adult who received the AZD1222 COVID-19 vaccine.

This clone showed up just once. The CDR3: CASSLVGGGAPYEQYF. The DNA of the CDR3 is TGTGCCAGCAGCTTAGTAGGTGGTGGGGCCCCCTACGAGCAGTACTTC. The rearrangement links TRBV7-8 to TRBJ2-7, with a possible D match to TRBD1 (5 bases). The CDR3 extends over 16 amino acids. The V gene's germline CDR1 is SGHVS and CDR2 FQNEAQ. Trimming removed 1 base at V and 2 bases at J, with 15 bases between.

The V and J genes are TRBV15 and TRBJ2-7; TRBD2 aligns across 10 bases. V was pared by 1 base and J by 2 bases, with 5 bases of the junction left unmatched. The germline CDR1 and CDR2 sequences are LNHNV and YYDKDF (reference sequence). The CDR3 is 16 amino acids. CDR3 sequence: CATSRGTSGRTYEQYF. The CDR3, as DNA: TGTGCCACCAGCAGAGGGACTAGCGGCCGGACCTACGAGCAGTACTTC.

The chain has TRBV9 and TRBJ2-2; 7 bases agree with TRBD2. The germline V gene has CDR1 SGDLS and CDR2 YYNGEE. After removal of 0 bases from V and 6 bases from J, the junction contained 8 bases not matched to a gene. CDR3 length: 16 residues. DNA for the CDR3: TGTGCCAGCAGCGTAGGAGGGAGGGCCTTGGCCGGGGAGCTGTTTTTT. This gives the protein CASSVGGRALAGELFF.

The rearrangement joins TRBV14 to TRBJ2-7, with D possibly TRBD1 on 5 matching bases. Germline-derived CDR1 and CDR2 are SGHDN and FVKESK. V was trimmed by 1 base and J by 2 bases, leaving 9 bases between them. This CDR3 region has 14 residues. The chain's CDR3 is CASSQGQIAYEQYF. The CDR3 DNA follows: TGTGCCAGCAGCCAAGGACAGATTGCCTACGAGCAGTACTTC. Using reference TRBV14 and TRBJ2-7 for the parts outside the CDR3, the full variable domain is EAGVTQFPSHSVIEKGQTVTLRCDPISGHDNLYWYRRVMGKEIKFLLHFVKESKQDESGMPNNRFLAERTGGTYSTLKVQPAELEDSGVYFCASSQGQIAYEQYFGPGTRLTVT.

This chain joins TRBV10-1 and TRBJ2-3; 9 bases agree with TRBD2. CDR1 is WNHNN, CDR2 SYGVQD, per germline (reference sequence). Unmatched junction bases numbered 14, after V lost 2 bases and J lost 5 bases. This CDR3 spans 18 amino acids. The DNA of the CDR3 is TGCGCCAGCAGTGAGGTCGTGCTAGCGGGAAGGATGGGAGATACGCAGTATTTT. Amino acid sequence: CASSEVVLAGRMGDTQYF.

J is TRBJ2-3 and V is TRBV11-3; TRBD2 aligns across 8 bases. From germline, CDR1 is SGHNT and CDR2 YENEEA. The ends lost 2 bases at V and 2 bases at J; junction bases unmatched: 6. The CDR3 consists of 16 residues. This CDR3 is CASSLFGRGDTDTQYF. The CDR3 DNA reads TGTGCCAGCAGCTTATTCGGGAGGGGGGACACAGATACGCAGTATTTT.

The chain has TRBV28 and TRBJ1-2; D unresolved. The germline V and J ends were trimmed by 6 bases and 5 bases, with 4 bases remaining between them. Germline V gene lookup returns CDR1 MDHEN and CDR2 SYDVKM. The CDR3 runs to 10 residues. In DNA, the CDR3 is TGTGCCAGCAGCAATTATGGCTACACCTTC. Translating gives CASSNYGYTF.